One sample yielded the 5 T cell receptor beta chains listed below, sequenced in a study of cytomegalovirus exposure and HLA in healthy donors. Amplification used 60 Vbeta primers and 13 Jbeta primers. Measured with immunoSEQ multiplex PCR; TCRdb has only the in-frame clones, and not every one. The sample carries 150,000 to 250,000 clones, roughly 78% recorded once. Input material: PBMCs. The receptors originated from a girl aged 5 to 17 in good health and CMV-seropositive.

This CDR3 is CASSVDRDRGPQGYTF. The CDR3 DNA is TGTGCCAGCAGCGTAGATAGGGACAGGGGTCCGCAAGGCTACACCTTC. The chain couples TRBV9 to TRBJ1-2; 10 bases align to TRBD1. Germline V lookup: CDR1 SGDLS, CDR2 YYNGEE. This CDR3 is built from 16 residues. V lost 0 bases and J lost 8; bases outside the gene matches: 10.

J is TRBJ1-1 and V is TRBV11-2; unclear D gene. Germline V gene lookup returns CDR1 SGHAT and CDR2 FQNNGV. The CDR3 sequence is 16 residues long. V dropped 3 bases and J dropped 4 bases, with 18 bases sitting between them. The CDR3 reads CASSFTGGIEGTEAFF. For the CDR3, the DNA is TGTGCCAGCAGCTTCACCGGAGGGATCGAGGGCACTGAAGCTTTCTTT.

CDR3 residues: CASSVTSGGGDNEQFF. The CDR3 DNA follows: TGTGCCAGCTCGGTGACTAGCGGGGGGGGCGACAATGAGCAGTTCTTC. This chain uses TRBV18 with TRBJ2-1; 14 nucleotides match TRBD2. This CDR3 has 16 amino acids. The V and J ends lost 6 bases and 5 bases, in that order; junction bases with no gene match: 6. Germline CDR1 KGHSH, CDR2 LQKENI.

V gene TRBV7-2 combines with J gene TRBJ1-2; 7 nucleotides agree with TRBD1. V was pared by 0 bases and J by 6 bases, with 7 bases of the junction left unmatched. The CDR3 totals 15 residues. CDR1 SGHTA and CDR2 FQGNSA come from the germline V gene. This chain's CDR3 is CASSLAGQPRDGYTF. CDR3 bases: TGTGCCAGCAGCTTAGCGGGACAGCCAAGGGATGGCTACACCTTC.

This sequence joins TRBV27 and TRBJ1-6; TRBD1 might be the D (5 bases). Per the germline V gene, CDR1 is MNHEY and CDR2 is SMNVEV (reference sequence). V was cut by 6 bases and J by 0 bases, with 12 bases left in between. This CDR3 spans 16 amino acids. For the CDR3, the DNA is TGTGCCAGCAGCGAGCAGGGAAGCTCCTATAATTCACCCCTCCACTTT. Its protein is CASSEQGSSYNSPLHF.